The text below deals with one T cell receptor (beta chain). This entry is derived from a study of blood T cells in healthy people across ages. The CDR3 length is 17 residues. The germline V gene has CDR1 SGDLS and CDR2 YYNGEE. Next came a second PCR, run for about 7 to 12 cycles, which used a sample-barcoded 5' primer along with a J-beta primer mix. Via MiXCR, TCRdb re-called the 5' RACE reads, giving one row per CDR3 protein. This repertoire shows roughly 860,000 distinct CDR3 sequences, about 59% found once; its top ten account for around a quarter. The TCR was taken from a man aged 25 to 40 in good health. This sequence joins TRBV9 and TRBJ2-4, with 12 bases lining up with TRBD1. The J call may be incorrect, as the DNA end agrees better with TRBJ2-7. The sequenced material came from blood. DNA of the CDR3: TGTGCCAGCAGCACCTCCCCAGGGACAGGGGGCTTCTACGAGCAGTACTTC. This gives the protein CASSTSPGTGGFYEQYF.